Each of the 21 T cell receptor beta chains below was sequenced from the same sample in a study of OX40 agonist ivuxolimab in advanced cancers. The repertoire was sequenced with immunoSEQ multiplex PCR; TCRdb's copy has only in-frame clones and lacks some. The sample shows 13,000 to 15,000 clones, more than 70% of them seen only once. The material sequenced was CD4+ or CD8+ T cells sorted from blood, taken in a trial of the OX40 agonist ivuxolimab. These receptors were collected from an adult with an advanced solid tumor such as melanoma, head and neck, liver or kidney cancer.

V gene TRBV28 combines with J gene TRBJ2-5; 7 bases align to TRBD2. J lost 5 bases, V lost 5 bases, and 5 bases had no gene match. Germline assignment: CDR1 MDHEN and CDR2 SYDVKM. CDR3 length: 13 amino acids. The chain's CDR3 is CASSLPGRETQYF. The DNA for the CDR3 is TGTGCCAGCAGTCTCCCCGGGAGGGAGACCCAGTACTTC.

The chain uses TRBV7-6 and TRBJ2-1; 11 bases are shared with TRBD1. Germline CDR1 is SGHVS and CDR2 is FNYEAQ. V gave up 5 bases and J gave up 7 bases; unmatched junction bases: 4. This CDR3 has 14 residues. CDR3 residues: CASSRTGGGNEQFF. For the CDR3, the DNA is TGTGCCAGCAGCCGGACAGGGGGCGGGAATGAGCAGTTCTTC. Full variable domain (missing parts from reference TRBV7-6 and TRBJ2-1): GAGVSQSPRYKVTKRGQDVALRCDPISGHVSLYWYRQALGQGPEFLTYFNYEAQQDKSGLPNDRFSAERPEGSISTLTIQRTEQRDSAMYRCASSRTGGGNEQFFGPGTRLTVL.

The chain recombines TRBV2 with TRBJ1-5; D possibly corresponds to TRBD1 (6 bases). The CDR3 totals 17 residues. Trimming left V 5 bases short and J 3 bases short, with 20 bases between. Germline CDR1 is SNHLY and CDR2 is FYNNEI. The CDR3 sequence is CASSPSTGTRPNQPQHF. CDR3 bases: TGTGCCAGCAGTCCTTCAACCGGGACAAGACCCAATCAGCCCCAGCATTTT.

J is TRBJ2-7 and V is TRBV7-9; D perhaps matches TRBD1 (7 bases). V dropped 3 bases and J dropped 4 bases, with 10 bases sitting between them. The germline gives CDR1 SEHNR, CDR2 FQNEAQ (reference sequence). This CDR3 has 13 amino acids. DNA of the CDR3: TGTGCCAGCAGCTTGACAGGGAGGTACGAGCAGTACTTC. Translating it yields CASSLTGRYEQYF.

Here the CDR3 DNA reads TGTGCCAGCAGCGTGGAACAGGCGGCGCTCTATAATTCACCCCTCCACTTT. Amino acid sequence: CASSVEQAALYNSPLHF. V is TRBV9 and J is TRBJ1-6, with D perhaps TRBD1 (5 bases). Looked up from germline, CDR1 is SGDLS and CDR2 is YYNGEE. Trimming left V 2 bases short and J 3 bases short, with 15 bases between. The CDR3 is 17 amino acids.

This chain connects TRBV5-6 to TRBJ2-7, with 7 bases aligning to TRBD1. Germline CDR1 reads SGHDT; CDR2 reads YYEEEE. The ends lost 2 bases at V and 0 bases at J; junction bases unmatched: 5. This CDR3 region has 15 residues. The CDR3 here is CASSLGQVISYEQYF. The CDR3 region has the DNA TGTGCCAGCAGCTTAGGACAGGTCATCTCCTACGAGCAGTACTTC.

A single count supports this clone. This rearrangement joins TRBV28 to TRBJ2-7; 8 bases fit TRBD1. With 6 bases clipped from V and 5 bases from J, the junction kept 6 bases outside the gene matches. The CDR3 extends over 13 amino acids. Germline V gene data show CDR1 as MDHEN and CDR2 as SYDVKM. CDR3 protein: CASRNRGLHEQYF. CDR3 in DNA: TGTGCCAGCAGAAACAGGGGGTTACACGAGCAGTACTTC.

This clone was observed once. The chain employs TRBV12-2 and TRBJ2-7; TRBD1 is the table's D call and was not checked against the DNA. TRBV12-2 is a pseudogene segment. CDR3 length: 15 residues. In nucleotides, the CDR3 is TGTGCCAGCAGCCACCGGGACAGGCAAGTCTACGAGCAGTACTTC. It specifies CASSHRDRQVYEQYF.

The chain uses TRBV5-1 and TRBJ2-2, with TRBD1 identical over 9 bases. Germline CDR1 SGHRS, CDR2 YFSETQ. V lost 0 bases, J lost 6 bases, and 6 bases stayed unmatched. This CDR3 is 16 amino acids long. The CDR3: CASSLASGTGSGELFF. CDR3 nucleotide sequence: TGCGCCAGCAGCTTGGCCTCGGGGACAGGGTCCGGGGAGCTGTTTTTT.

The genes are TRBV10-3 and TRBJ1-3, with 12 positions matching TRBD1. Unmatched junction bases numbered 2, after V lost 0 bases and J lost 8 bases. In germline, CDR1 is ENHRY, CDR2 SYGVKD. The length of the CDR3 is 15 residues. CDR3 residues: CAISESGTGGDTIYF. Here the CDR3 DNA reads TGTGCCATCAGTGAGTCGGGGACAGGGGGCGACACCATATATTTT.

This clone showed up just once. The chain links TRBV7-2 to TRBJ2-1, with a tentative D call TRBD1 (7 bases). The CDR3 spans 17 residues. Trimming shortened V by 1 base and J by 7 bases, and 20 bases separated the two germline ends. Germline V gene lookup returns CDR1 SGHTA and CDR2 FQGNSA. CDR3: CASSLDLTRGGFNEQFF. CDR3 coding DNA: TGTGCCAGCAGCTTAGACTTGACTAGAGGGGGCTTTAATGAGCAGTTCTTC.

This clone was counted a single time. The chain links TRBV11-1 to TRBJ2-5; D is ambiguous. There are 11 residues in the CDR3. The germline CDR1 and CDR2 sequences are SGHAT and FQDESV (reference sequence). Trimming took 3 bases from V and 5 from J, leaving 4 bases between them. DNA of the CDR3: TGTGCCAGCAGCTTGGGGGAGACCCAGTACTTC. It specifies CASSLGETQYF.

This clone was recorded only once. The chain links TRBV28 to TRBJ2-5; 11 positions agree with TRBD2. Germline-derived CDR1 and CDR2 are MDHEN and SYDVKM. Trimming removed 6 bases from V and 5 bases from J; junction bases left unmatched: 11. The CDR3 spans 16 residues. The CDR3 region is CASSLPRPSGRETQYF. The CDR3 DNA reads as TGTGCCAGCAGCCTCCCACGGCCTAGCGGGAGGGAGACCCAGTACTTC.

The chain recombines TRBV5-4 with TRBJ1-2; no clear D gene. The V end was cut by 2 bases, the J end by 7 bases, with 6 bases between. CDR3 size: 11 residues. The V gene's germline CDR1 is SGHNT and CDR2 YYREEE (reference sequence). CDR3 amino acids: CASSFGVGYTF. CDR3 sequence (DNA): TGTGCCAGCAGCTTTGGGGTTGGCTACACCTTC. Variable domain in full (rest from reference TRBV5-4 and TRBJ1-2): ETGVTQSPTHLIKTRGQQVTLRCSSQSGHNTVSWYQQALGQGPQFIFQYYREEENGRGNFPPRFSGLQFPNYSSELNVNALELDDSALYLCASSFGVGYTFGSGTRLTVV.

This clone has just a few counts. This chain links TRBV9 with TRBJ2-2, with a weak D call TRBD2 (6 bases). The CDR3 runs 15 residues. Trimming cost V 0 bases and J 4 bases, with 10 bases left between them. CDR1 and CDR2 (germline): SGDLS, YYNGEE. In DNA, the CDR3 is TGTGCCAGCAGCGTAGAGGGACTTGGCACCGGGGAGCTGTTTTTT. Its translation is CASSVEGLGTGELFF. The full variable domain, in which reference TRBV9 and TRBJ2-2 provide the parts outside the CDR3, is DSGVTQTPKHLITATGQRVTLRCSPRSGDLSVYWYQQSLDQGLQFLIQYYNGEERAKGNILERFSAQQFPDLHSELNLSSLELGDSALYFCASSVEGLGTGELFFGEGSRLTVL.

This clone is medium-sized (0.01 to 0.1%) in the sample. The chain has TRBV23-1 and TRBJ2-7, with a tentative D call TRBD1 (5 bases). TRBV23-1 falls under the ORF class, with uncertain function. With 0 bases removed from V and 4 bases from J, the gap between germline ends came to 13 bases. CDR3 size: 15 residues. Written as DNA, the CDR3 is TGCGCCAGCAGTCAATCAAGGGGTTTGAGTTACGAGCAGTACTTC. Translation gives CASSQSRGLSYEQYF.

V gene TRBV29-1 combines with J gene TRBJ2-7, with 10 bases matching TRBD2. Germline CDR1 is SQVTM and CDR2 is ANQGSEA. V shed 6 bases, J shed 4 bases, and the junction held 6 bases outside the gene matches. The CDR3 extends over 13 amino acids. The CDR3 DNA sequence: TGCAGCGTGGGTCTAGCGGGAGTATACGAGCAGTACTTC. This codes for CSVGLAGVYEQYF.

The chain combines TRBV11-3 with TRBJ2-3, with D unresolved. CDR1 and CDR2 (germline): SGHNT, YENEEA. This CDR3 has 14 residues. V lost 5 bases and J lost 1, with 10 bases in between. This CDR3 reads CASSHDTRTDTQYF. CDR3 nucleotide sequence: TGTGCCAGCAGCCACGACACTCGCACAGATACGCAGTATTTT.

The CDR3 protein is CASSQQMTSGYNEQFF. Here the CDR3 DNA reads TGCGCCAGCAGCCAACAAATGACTAGCGGCTACAATGAGCAGTTCTTC. The rearrangement uses TRBV4-1 and TRBJ2-1; TRBD2 matches at 9 bases. This CDR3 has 16 amino acids. In germline, CDR1 is MGHRA, CDR2 YSYEKL. Trimming at V came to 2 bases and at J to 3 bases, leaving 5 bases not matched to a gene.

For this clone: Additional DNA sequences in this sample encode the identical CDR3. V and J are TRBV6-5 and TRBJ2-1, with 10 bases fitting TRBD2. V lost 6 bases and J lost 4; bases outside the gene matches: 3. This CDR3 has 14 residues. Germline lookup yields CDR1 MNHEY and CDR2 SVGAGI. This CDR3 is CASRGLARYNEQFF. The CDR3, as DNA: TGTGCCAGCAGGGGACTAGCGAGGTACAATGAGCAGTTCTTC.

The rearrangement links TRBV5-6 to TRBJ1-1; D unclear. The CDR3 is 15 residues long. CDR1 and CDR2 (germline): SGHDT, YYEEEE. V was pared by 3 bases and J by 3 bases, with 15 bases between. In DNA, the CDR3 is TGTGCCAGCAGCTCCTCAGGCAGCAGGCACACTGAAGCTTTCTTT. Protein: CASSSSGSRHTEAFF.